This T cell receptor (beta chain) was retrieved from a study of T-cell memory formation after mild COVID-19. Study-level points and caveats: Contracting CD4+ clones sat mainly in CM and EM; CD8+ in EMRA. CD4/CD8 balance held among clones contracting day 15 to 85, and later expanders leaned CD4+. Pre-infection memory showed some responding clones, and this suggested that cross-reactive memory joined.

Concerning this clonotype itself: No antigen is known for it. A read error may produce the germline difference seen at one junction end.

This CDR3 is built from 16 residues. Germline V CDR1 and CDR2: SSHAT, FNYEAQ (reference sequence). Constant-segment primers and 5'RACE yielded cDNA libraries for TCR alpha and TCR beta, each carrying sample barcodes and UMIs. MiXCR, applied by TCRdb to the 5' RACE reads, yields one record per CDR3 protein. The sample contains about 350,000 distinct CDR3 sequences, roughly an eighth of which appear only once. The chain combines TRBV7-7 with TRBJ2-3; 8 positions agree with TRBD2. Specimen: PBMCs or a T cell subset sorted from them (not recorded which). The clonotype was recovered from a man between 18 and 35 years old who had mild COVID-19 (a few samples of this study predate the infection). Cell type and time point are not known. The DNA of the CDR3 is TGTGCTAGCAGCAGCGGCCGGGGGGGCCGCACAGATACGCAGTATTTT. Translating gives CASSSGRGGRTDTQYF.